This TCR beta chain was profiled in a study of blood T cell repertoires in COVID-19. Study overall: Sites across the United States, Italy and Spain contributed samples from acute and convalescent COVID-19. T cells, B-cell-depleted T cells, or PBMCs provided the cDNA or gDNA that served as material.

Under the authors' procedure: Nucleated cell number was recorded as an estimate derived from reference gene primer amplification. Clones were read by immunoSEQ multiplex PCR, and TCRdb kept only the in-frame ones, dropping some. Clone size and V and J calls were adopted from that table, with D and trimming inferred from the DNA. This table has 170,000 or so clones, more than 75% appearing once. Sequenced: peripheral blood. This TCR derives from a woman aged 18 to 35 who had recovered from COVID-19.

CDR3 sequence (DNA): TGTGCCAGTAGTATAGGAGAACGAAATACGCAGTATTTT. This sequence encodes CASSIGERNTQYF. The rearrangement links TRBV19 to TRBJ2-3; D unclear. The CDR3 sequence is 13 residues long. V was pared by 1 base and J by 7 bases, with 9 bases between. Per the germline V gene, CDR1 is LNHDA and CDR2 is SQIVND (reference sequence).